This TCR beta chain was sequenced in a study of blood T cell repertoires in COVID-19. Looked up from germline, CDR1 is SGHTA and CDR2 is FQGNSA. The CDR3 is 12 residues long. V was pared by 2 bases and J by 5 bases, with 4 bases between. The assay was immunoSEQ multiplex PCR, and TCRdb's table has in-frame clones only and misses some. Of fewer than 110,000 clones listed, almost 90% were seen once; the top ten hold 3% to 3.5%. The chain couples TRBV7-2 to TRBJ1-3; D is unclear. Sequenced: peripheral blood. The TCR sequence derives from a human donor in a cohort sampled during active COVID-19. The CDR3 sequence is CASSLWRNTIYF. CDR3 nucleotide sequence: TGTGCCAGCAGCTTATGGCGAAACACCATATATTTT.